The TCR beta chain described here comes from a study of molecular identifiers for immune sequencing clone quantification. Germline V CDR1 and CDR2: MDHEN, SYDVKM. The CDR3 is made up of 14 amino acids. One entry per CDR3 protein results from TCRdb running MiXCR on the PCR reads. The table has 400,000 to 600,000 distinct CDR3 sequences, around 23% seen once. This clonotype was detected many times. Sequencing was performed on naive CD8+ T cells from blood, with Jurkat cell RNA spiked in. Subset described: FACS-sorted CD8+CD4-CCR7+CD45RA+ naive T cells. The receptor comes from a human donor in good health. Some libraries in this study had Jurkat cell RNA spiked in. The chain carries TRBV28 and TRBJ2-3, with D perhaps matching TRBD1 or TRBD2 (5 bases each). CDR3 DNA sequence: TGTGCGACAACCACGGGGACCCCCGTCGATACGCAGTATTTT. Its protein product is CATTTGTPVDTQYF.